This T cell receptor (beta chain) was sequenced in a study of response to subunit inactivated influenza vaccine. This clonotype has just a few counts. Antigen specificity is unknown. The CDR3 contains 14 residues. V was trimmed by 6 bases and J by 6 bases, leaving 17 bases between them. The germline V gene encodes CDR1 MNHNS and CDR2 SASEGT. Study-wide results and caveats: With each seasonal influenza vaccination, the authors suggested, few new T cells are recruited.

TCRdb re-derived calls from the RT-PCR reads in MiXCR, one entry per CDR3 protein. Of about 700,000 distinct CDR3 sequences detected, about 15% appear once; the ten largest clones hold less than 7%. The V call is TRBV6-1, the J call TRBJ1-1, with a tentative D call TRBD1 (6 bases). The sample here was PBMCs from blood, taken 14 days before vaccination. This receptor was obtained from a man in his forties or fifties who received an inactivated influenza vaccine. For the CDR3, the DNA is TGTGCCAGCAGGATAGAGATACAGGGATCTGAAGCTTTCTTT. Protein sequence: CASRIEIQGSEAFF.